The 10 T cell receptor beta chains below all came from one sample that was sequenced in a study of blood T cell repertoires in COVID-19. Assay used: immunoSEQ multiplex PCR; TCRdb lists only in-frame clones, some missing. The top ten clones hold roughly 5% of a sample with roughly 160,000 clones, approximately 91% of them seen once. Source material: peripheral blood. These receptors all come from a man younger than 30 with COVID-19, enrolled during active disease.

V gene TRBV7-8 combines with J gene TRBJ1-4; 7 nucleotides line up with TRBD1. In germline, CDR1 is SGHVS, CDR2 FQNEAQ. This CDR3 spans 14 amino acids. Trimming cost V 2 bases and J 8 bases; bases outside gene matches: 5. The CDR3 is CASSLLGGDEKLFF. As DNA, the CDR3 is TGTGCCAGCAGCTTACTAGGGGGCGACGAAAAACTGTTTTTT.

This sequence joins TRBV27 and TRBJ2-7, with D maybe TRBD1 (5 bases). The CDR3 has 14 residues. Trimming pared 5 bases from V and 2 bases from J, leaving 13 bases between. Germline values: CDR1 MNHEY, CDR2 SMNVEV (reference sequence). The CDR3 bases are TGTGCCAGCAGTCAACAGGCTTCCCCCTACGAGCAGTACTTC. Translating gives CASSQQASPYEQYF.

This clone has only one observation. This sequence joins TRBV28 and TRBJ2-7; 7 bases agree with TRBD1. This CDR3 is built from 15 residues. Germline values: CDR1 MDHEN, CDR2 SYDVKM. V lost 5 bases to trimming and J lost 2 bases; unmatched junction nucleotides: 9. CDR3 in amino acids: CASSPATGRTYEQYF. Here the CDR3 DNA reads TGTGCCAGCAGTCCTGCGACAGGGAGAACCTACGAGCAGTACTTC.

The CDR3 here is CASRNSDRANEQYF. DNA of the CDR3: TGTGCCAGCAGAAACTCCGACAGGGCAAACGAGCAGTACTTC. V usage is TRBV3-1 (or the pseudogene TRBV3-2) and J usage is TRBJ2-7; TRBD1 matches 7 bases. The junction had 10 bases not matched to a gene; V was cut back by 6 bases and J by 5 bases. Germline CDR1 LGHDT, CDR2 YNNKEL (reference sequence). The CDR3 sequence is 14 residues long.

The chain carries TRBV27 and TRBJ2-4, with 13 bases identical to TRBD2. Trimming removed 4 bases from V and 8 bases from J; junction bases left unmatched: 5. There are 15 residues in the CDR3. Germline CDR1 MNHEY, CDR2 SMNVEV (reference sequence). For the CDR3, the DNA is TGTGCCAGCAGTTCCCGGACTAGCGGGAGCGACATTCAGTACTTC. This codes for CASSSRTSGSDIQYF.

This clone showed up just once. The rearrangement links TRBV9 to TRBJ2-3; 10 nucleotides align to TRBD2. Losses at the gene ends were 4 bases for V and 2 bases for J; bases not matched to a gene: 4. The CDR3 sequence is 15 residues long. CDR1 SGDLS and CDR2 YYNGEE come from the germline V gene. The CDR3 here is CASSIGTSDTDTQYF. The DNA for the CDR3 is TGTGCCAGCAGCATTGGGACTAGCGACACAGATACGCAGTATTTT.

The V and J genes are TRBV6-2 or TRBV6-3 and TRBJ2-3; D may be TRBD1 (5 bases). The CDR3 has 16 residues. Germline V gene lookup returns CDR1 MNHEY and CDR2 SVGEGT. The V end was cut by 2 bases, the J end by 5 bases, with 17 bases between. The CDR3 spells CASSYAPRGAGDTQYF. CDR3 coding DNA: TGTGCCAGCAGTTACGCCCCAAGGGGCGCAGGAGATACGCAGTATTTT.

This clone has just one count. V and J are TRBV2 and TRBJ1-5, with TRBD1 identical over 12 bases. This CDR3 comprises 16 residues. Trimming took 8 bases from V and 0 from J; bases not matched to a gene: 5. Looked up from germline, CDR1 is SNHLY and CDR2 is FYNNEI. This CDR3 reads CASRDRGPYSNQPQHF. The CDR3 DNA reads TGTGCCAGCCGGGACAGGGGGCCTTATAGCAATCAGCCCCAGCATTTT.

The genes are TRBV7-2 and TRBJ1-5; D possibly corresponds to TRBD1 (6 bases). Trimming took 2 bases from V and 1 from J, leaving 9 bases between them. This CDR3 has 15 amino acids. Looked up from germline, CDR1 is SGHTA and CDR2 is FQGNSA. The CDR3 here is CASSLQQGSNQPQHF. The CDR3 DNA sequence: TGTGCCAGCAGCTTACAACAGGGAAGCAATCAGCCCCAGCATTTT. The whole variable domain, remainder taken from reference TRBV7-2 and TRBJ1-5, is GAGVSQSPSNKVTEKGKDVELRCDPISGHTALYWYRQSLGQGLEFLIYFQGNSAPDKSGLPSDRFSAERTGGSVSTLTIQRTQQEDSAVYLCASSLQQGSNQPQHFGDGTRLSIL.

The chain recombines TRBV27 with TRBJ2-2; 7 nucleotides match TRBD1. The CDR3 has 16 amino acids. Trimming at V came to 6 bases and at J to 3 bases, leaving 10 bases not matched to a gene. The germline gives CDR1 MNHEY, CDR2 SMNVEV (reference sequence). The CDR3 region has the DNA TGTGCCAGCAGAATACGAGACAGGGCCTACACCGGGGAGCTGTTTTTT. This sequence encodes CASRIRDRAYTGELFF.